These T cell receptor beta chains were read from a single sample in a study of blood T cell repertoires in COVID-19. Clones were read by immunoSEQ multiplex PCR, and TCRdb kept only the in-frame ones, dropping some. The sample records roughly 200,000 clones, 88% being singletons. The sequenced material came from peripheral blood. These receptors were collected from a man aged 35 to 55 with active or convalescent COVID-19. CDR3s include the opening cysteine and the closing phenylalanine or tryptophan. A D gene is named only where the DNA matches it firmly. Clone size is stated in some rows and not others, as once, few, many or a class when expanded.

>TRBJ2-7|TRBD1|TRBV28|13|.
TGTGCCAGCAGGAGAGGGGGCGGATACGAGCAGTACTTC
CASRRGGGYEQYF
>TRBJ2-5|TRBD2|TRBV10-3|16|.
TGTGCCATCAGCTCCGGGACTAGCGGGAGAGGGGAGACCCAGTACTTC
CAISSGTSGRGETQYF
>TRBJ2-5|TRBD2|TRBV7-9|14|once
TGTGCCAGCAATCAAGCGGGGGGGCCGGAGACCCAGTACTTC
CASNQAGGPETQYF
>TRBJ1-1|.|TRBV18|14|.
TGTGCCAGCTCACCAACTACGGTTAACACTGAAGCTTTCTTT
CASSPTTVNTEAFF
>TRBJ2-4|.|TRBV2|16|.
TGTGCCAGCAGTGGGGGGCACAGCTTAGCCAAAAACATTCAGTACTTC
CASSGGHSLAKNIQYF
>TRBJ1-1|.|TRBV19|16|.
TGTGCCAGTAGTAGACGAGGCCCCGGAGGGAACACTGAAGCTTTCTTT
CASSRRGPGGNTEAFF
>TRBJ1-3|.|TRBV5-1|14|.
TGCGCCAGCAGCCCGGGGGGCTCTGGAAACACCATATATTTT
CASSPGGSGNTIYF
>TRBJ1-3|.|TRBV7-2|18|.
TGTGCCAGCAGCCAAACCAGGGTATCGCTCTCATCTGGAAACACCATATATTTT
CASSQTRVSLSSGNTIYF
>TRBJ2-1|TRBD1|TRBV6-5|15|.
TGTGCCAGCAGTAACGACAGGGTCCCATACAATGAGCAGTTCTTC
CASSNDRVPYNEQFF
>TRBJ1-6|TRBD1|TRBV3-1/TRBV3-2|14|once
TGTGCCAGCAGCCATGGGGACAGGCTAACACCCCTCCACTTT
CASSHGDRLTPLHF
>TRBJ2-3|.|TRBV25-1|12|once
TGTGCCAGCAGCCTCACGGGGGATACGCAGTATTTT
CASSLTGDTQYF
>TRBJ2-7|TRBD2|TRBV6-2/TRBV6-3|14|.
TGTGCCAGCAGTAAGAGCGGGGGGGCTTACGAGCAGTACTTC
CASSKSGGAYEQYF
>TRBJ2-2|TRBD2|TRBV5-1|15|.
TGCGCCAGCAGCGACTCGGGGGGGAACACCGGGGAGCTGTTTTTT
CASSDSGGNTGELFF
>TRBJ1-1|.|TRBV30|14|.
TGTGCCTGGAGTGGGGACACCCTGAACACTGAAGCTTTCTTT
CAWSGDTLNTEAFF
>TRBJ1-3|.|TRBV9|15|.
TGTGCCAGCAGCGCTAGGATTACGACTGGAAACACCATATATTTT
CASSARITTGNTIYF
>TRBJ2-3|.|TRBV24-1|15|.
TGTGCCACCAGTACAGGGATAGTCGGGGTAGATACGCAGTATTTT
CATSTGIVGVDTQYF
>TRBJ2-1|TRBD2|TRBV3-1/TRBV3-2|12|.
TGTGCCAGCAGCCAAGAGGGGACTAGCGGTATCTTC
CASSQEGTSGIF
>TRBJ2-1|TRBD2|TRBV19|14|.
TGTGCCAGTAGTATAGGCGGGAGGGCCTTAGAGCAGTTCTTC
CASSIGGRALEQFF
>TRBJ2-6|.|TRBV2|14|.
TGTGCCAGCCAACAGTCCTCTGGGGCCAACGTCCTGACTTTC
CASQQSSGANVLTF
>TRBJ1-5|.|TRBV12-3/TRBV12-4|12|.
TGTGCCAGCAGCGGAGGAGGGCAGCCCCAGCATTTT
CASSGGGQPQHF
>TRBJ2-1|TRBD1|TRBV30|15|.
TGTGCCTGGAGTGTACGTATCAGCAGGGGGCATGAGCAGTTCTTC
CAWSVRISRGHEQFF
>TRBJ1-2|TRBD1|TRBV3-1/TRBV3-2|14|once
TGTGCCAGCAGCCAAGAAGGGACAGGCTATGGCTACACCTTC
CASSQEGTGYGYTF
>TRBJ2-1|.|TRBV11-3|13|few
TGTGCCAGCAGCTTACTCAGGGCCAATGAGCAGTTCTTC
CASSLLRANEQFF
>TRBJ1-2|TRBD1|TRBV5-4|16|.
TGTGCCAGCAGCAGGAGGGATACAGGGGGCGTGGGGGGCTACACCTTC
CASSRRDTGGVGGYTF
>TRBJ2-7|TRBD1|TRBV5-4|14|.
TGTGCCAGCAGCCCTCGACAGGGTACGGGCGAGCAGTACTTC
CASSPRQGTGEQYF
>TRBJ2-1|TRBD1|TRBV2|15|.
TGTGCCAGCAGCGCCGATCGGGACAGCTACAATGAGCAGTTCTTC
CASSADRDSYNEQFF
>TRBJ2-2|.|TRBV29-1|14|.
TGCAGCGTTGATTCCGGGACGAACACCGGGGAGCTGTTTTTT
CSVDSGTNTGELFF
>TRBJ2-7|.|TRBV7-2|13|.
TGTGCCAGCAGCCCAGCCGACACATCCGAGCAGTACTTC
CASSPADTSEQYF
>TRBJ1-4|TRBD1|TRBV11-2|17|.
TGTGCCAGCAGCTTTCGACCGTCCGGGACAGGGAATGAAAAACTGTTTTTT
CASSFRPSGTGNEKLFF
>TRBJ2-3|TRBD1|TRBV7-9|16|.
TGTGCCAGCAGCCCTGAGGGACAGGGAAGCACAGATACGCAGTATTTT
CASSPEGQGSTDTQYF
>TRBJ2-7|.|TRBV19|13|.
TGTGCCAGTACCCCGGGGGTTTCCTACGAGCAGTACTTC
CASTPGVSYEQYF
>TRBJ1-4|TRBD1|TRBV2|14|.
TGTGCCAGCAGCACCAACAGGGGGCCGGAAAAACTGTTTTTT
CASSTNRGPEKLFF
>TRBJ1-5|TRBD1|TRBV18|14|few
TGTGCCAGCTCACGGGACAGGGATGTGTCGCCCCAGCATTTT
CASSRDRDVSPQHF
>TRBJ2-5|.|TRBV18|14|once
TGTGCCAGCTCACCTTCAACAGGGATGGAGACCCAGTACTTC
CASSPSTGMETQYF
>TRBJ1-5|.|TRBV11-2|13|.
TGTGCCAGCAGCTCCTCCCTTTCTCAGCCCCAGCATTTT
CASSSSLSQPQHF
>TRBJ1-2|.|TRBV6-5|13|.
TGTGCCAGCAGACCCCTCGGAGGCTATGGCTACACCTTC
CASRPLGGYGYTF
>TRBJ2-2|TRBD2|TRBV7-8|15|.
TGTGCCAGCAGCATTAGCGGGGCGGACACCGGGGAGCTGTTTTTT
CASSISGADTGELFF
>TRBJ2-2|.|TRBV7-5|19|.
TGTGCCAGAAGCTTAGTTCGCCTAGCGGGGGCAGCGAACACCGGGGAGCTGTTTTTT
CARSLVRLAGAANTGELFF
>TRBJ2-7|TRBD1|TRBV7-9|12|few
TGTGCCACGGACAGGGGTACGTACGAGCAGTACTTC
CATDRGTYEQYF
>TRBJ1-1|TRBD1|TRBV28|15|.
TGTGCCAGCAGTAAGCCGGGACAGGGGAACACTGAAGCTTTCTTT
CASSKPGQGNTEAFF
>TRBJ2-7|.|TRBV5-1|15|.
TGCGCCAGCAGCTTGGAGCCGGGGAGCTCCTACGAGCAGTACTTC
CASSLEPGSSYEQYF